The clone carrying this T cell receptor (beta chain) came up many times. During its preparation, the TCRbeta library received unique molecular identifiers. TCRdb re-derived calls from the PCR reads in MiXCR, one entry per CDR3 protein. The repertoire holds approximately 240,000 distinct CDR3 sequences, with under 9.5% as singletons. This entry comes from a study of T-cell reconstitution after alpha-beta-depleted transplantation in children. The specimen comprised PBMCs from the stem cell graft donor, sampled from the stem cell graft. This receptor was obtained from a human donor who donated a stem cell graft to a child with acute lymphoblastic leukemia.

Here the CDR3 DNA reads TGTGCCAGCAGTTACGGAGTTGAAGGCACCGGGGAGCTGTTTTTT. Translating it yields CASSYGVEGTGELFF. The chain links TRBV6-5 to TRBJ2-2; the D is unclear. V lost 2 bases and J lost 4, with 11 bases in between. CDR1 MNHEY and CDR2 SVGAGI come from the germline V gene. The CDR3 runs 15 residues.